This TCR beta chain emerged from a study of blood T cell repertoires in COVID-19. The V and J ends lost 3 bases and 3 bases respectively, with 6 bases between them. CDR1 and CDR2 (germline): KGHSH, LQKENI. CDR3 length: 13 residues. Enrolled through a virtual design, the participants were between 18 and 89 years of age and came from 24 US areas. Participants were placed into cohorts based on the clinical history they reported. Recovered Cohort 3 donors showed two negative PCRs, clearance, or symptom resolution. In the authors' workflow: Amplification with reference gene primers provided the estimates of nucleated cell counts. Sequenced by immunoSEQ multiplex PCR; TCRdb stores in-frame clones only, minus some. V, J and clone size derive from that table, while D and trimming were established from the DNA sequence. The sample lists 200,000 to 250,000 clones; 82% were seen once.

The chain joins TRBV18 to TRBJ2-1; no definite D call. Sequencing was performed on PBMCs or T cells enriched from blood (not recorded which). The sequence came from a woman aged 60-70 years who had recovered from COVID-19. The CDR3 protein is CASSPYSYNEQFF. The CDR3 coding sequence is TGTGCCAGCTCACCGTACAGCTACAATGAGCAGTTCTTC.